What follows is one TCR beta chain and its context. This PCR relied on a set of 60 Vbeta primers and 13 Jbeta primers. Profiled with immunoSEQ multiplex PCR; TCRdb holds only in-frame clones, not every one. The sample shows about 160,000 clones, 70% to 85% of them seen only once. This entry comes from a study of cytomegalovirus exposure and HLA in healthy donors. This CDR3 is 15 amino acids long. V was cut by 0 bases and J by 4 bases, with 12 bases left in between. Germline V CDR1 and CDR2: LGHNA, YSLEER. The sample comprised PBMCs. This chain connects TRBV4-3 to TRBJ2-5; TRBD2 might be the D (6 bases). This TCR derives from a man aged 40-50 years in good health and CMV-seronegative. The chain's CDR3 is CASSQERLGGETQYF. As DNA, the CDR3 is TGCGCCAGCAGCCAAGAACGTCTGGGGGGAGAGACCCAGTACTTC.